This T cell receptor (beta chain) was captured by sequencing in a study of human T cells and chemical hapten exposure. V was clipped by 1 base and J by 11 bases, with 11 bases between them. The CDR3 length is 12 residues. The germline V gene encodes CDR1 SGHDN and CDR2 FVKESK. Time point given: patch test 1, 2 weeks after DPC sensitization. Sample treatment: therapeutic diphenylcyclopropenone sensitization with weekly scalp DPC. TCRdb fed the RACE reads into MiXCR, producing one record per CDR3 protein. Seen here are 95,000 to 150,000 distinct CDR3 sequences, around 13% observed once, and the top ten hold around 0.84%.

This sequence joins TRBV14 and TRBJ2-5; no firm D call. The sample in question was whole blood, obtained in connection with sensitization to the hapten diphenylcyclopropenone (DPC). The TCR sequence derives from a man in his late teens or twenties with alopecia areata. Some clones in this sample may be carry-over from other donors' samples. The CDR3 spells CASSQVSVPQYF. Here the CDR3 DNA reads TGTGCCAGCAGCCAAGTATCGGTGCCGCAGTACTTC.